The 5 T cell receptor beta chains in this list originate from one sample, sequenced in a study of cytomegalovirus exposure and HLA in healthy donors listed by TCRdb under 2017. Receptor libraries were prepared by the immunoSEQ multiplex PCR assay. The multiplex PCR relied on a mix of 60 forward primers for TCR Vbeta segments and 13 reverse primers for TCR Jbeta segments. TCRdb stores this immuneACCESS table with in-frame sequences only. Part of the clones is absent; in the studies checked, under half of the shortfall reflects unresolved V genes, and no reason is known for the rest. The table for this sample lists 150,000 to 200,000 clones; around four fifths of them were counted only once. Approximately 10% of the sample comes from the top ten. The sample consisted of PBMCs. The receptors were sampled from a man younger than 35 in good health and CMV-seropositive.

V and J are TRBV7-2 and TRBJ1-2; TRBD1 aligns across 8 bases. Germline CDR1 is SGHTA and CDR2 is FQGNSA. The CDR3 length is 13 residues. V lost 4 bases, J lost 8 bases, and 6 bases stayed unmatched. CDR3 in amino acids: CASSYDRGGGYTF. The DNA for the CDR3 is TGTGCCAGCAGCTACGACAGGGGAGGAGGCTACACCTTC.

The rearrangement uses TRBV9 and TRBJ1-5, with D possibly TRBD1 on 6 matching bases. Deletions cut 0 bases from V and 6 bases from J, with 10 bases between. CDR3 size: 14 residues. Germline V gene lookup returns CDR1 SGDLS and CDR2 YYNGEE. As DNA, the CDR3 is TGTGCCAGCAGCGTAGACAGGGTTTTTCAGCCCCAGCATTTT. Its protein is CASSVDRVFQPQHF.

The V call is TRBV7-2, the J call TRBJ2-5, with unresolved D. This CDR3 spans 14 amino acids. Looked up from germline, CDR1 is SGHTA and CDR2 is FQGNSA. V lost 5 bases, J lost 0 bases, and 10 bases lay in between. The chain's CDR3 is CASSNHNDQETQYF. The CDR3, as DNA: TGTGCCAGCAGCAATCACAACGACCAAGAGACCCAGTACTTC.

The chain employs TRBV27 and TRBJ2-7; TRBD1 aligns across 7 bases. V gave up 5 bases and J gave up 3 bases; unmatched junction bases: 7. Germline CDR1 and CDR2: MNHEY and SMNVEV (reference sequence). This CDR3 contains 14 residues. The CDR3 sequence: CASSNRDSFYEQYF. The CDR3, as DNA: TGTGCCAGCAGTAACCGGGACAGCTTCTACGAGCAGTACTTC.

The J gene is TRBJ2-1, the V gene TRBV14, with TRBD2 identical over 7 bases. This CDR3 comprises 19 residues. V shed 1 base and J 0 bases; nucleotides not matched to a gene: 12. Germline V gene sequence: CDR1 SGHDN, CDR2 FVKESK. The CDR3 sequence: CASSQAGIRDYSSYNEQFF. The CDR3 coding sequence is TGTGCCAGCAGCCAAGCGGGCATTCGGGACTACAGCTCCTACAATGAGCAGTTCTTC.